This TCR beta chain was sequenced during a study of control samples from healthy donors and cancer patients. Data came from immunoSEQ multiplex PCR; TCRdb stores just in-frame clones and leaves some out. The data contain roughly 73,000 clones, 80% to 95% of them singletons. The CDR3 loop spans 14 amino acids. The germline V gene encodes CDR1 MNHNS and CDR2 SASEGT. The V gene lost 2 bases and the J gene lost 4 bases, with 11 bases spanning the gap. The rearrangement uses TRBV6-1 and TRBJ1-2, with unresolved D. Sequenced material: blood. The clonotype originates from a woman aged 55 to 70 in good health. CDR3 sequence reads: CASSEHRSVYGYTF. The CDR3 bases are TGTGCCAGCAGTGAACATAGGTCAGTCTATGGCTACACCTTC.